This T cell receptor (beta chain) appears in the sequencing data of a study of shared clonotypes between healthy human individuals. Study findings and constraints: In having few donors, the study represented limited genetic and exposure-history diversity. The sharing of approximately 5.1% of naive CD4 clonotypes was seen across a handful of donors.

The CDR3 length is 13 residues. V was shortened by 8 bases and J by 7 bases, with 14 bases between the two germline ends. CDR1 and CDR2 (germline): SEHNR, FQNEAQ (reference sequence). Method: immunoSEQ multiplex PCR; TCRdb's copy keeps in-frame clones and lacks some. This table holds over 2,000,000 clones, about 94% found once. On this clone: What it recognizes is unknown.

The naive CD8 subset, CD45RO-negative cells positively selected for CCR7, excluded terminally differentiated effector memory CD45RA+ cells. This chain links TRBV7-9 with TRBJ2-2; D tentatively fits TRBD1 or TRBD2 (5 bases each). The clonotype originates from a man between 18 and 35 years old in good health. Some clones in this sample may be carry-over from other donors' samples. Source material: naive CD8+ T cells from PBMCs. The CDR3 is CASEPGPFGELFF. CDR3 DNA: TGTGCCAGCGAACCGGGACCTTTCGGGGAGCTGTTTTTT. The full variable domain, rest sourced from reference TRBV7-9 and TRBJ2-2, is DTGVSQNPRHKITKRGQNVTFRCDPISEHNRLYWYRQTLGQGPEFLTYFQNEAQLEKSRLLSDRFSAERPKGSFSTLEIQRTEQGDSAMYLCASEPGPFGELFFGEGSRLTVL.